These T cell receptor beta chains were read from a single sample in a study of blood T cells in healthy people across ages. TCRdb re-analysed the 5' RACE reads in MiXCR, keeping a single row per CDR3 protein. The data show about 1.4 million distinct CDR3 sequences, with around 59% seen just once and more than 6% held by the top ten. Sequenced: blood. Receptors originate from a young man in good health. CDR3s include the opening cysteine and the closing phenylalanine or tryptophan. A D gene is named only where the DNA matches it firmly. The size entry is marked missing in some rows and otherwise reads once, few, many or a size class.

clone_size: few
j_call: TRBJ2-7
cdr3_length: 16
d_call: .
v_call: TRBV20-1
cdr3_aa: CSAPSYLFEQGTEQYF
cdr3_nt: TGCAGTGCTCCGTCCTACTTATTCGAACAGGGAACCGAGCAGTACTTC

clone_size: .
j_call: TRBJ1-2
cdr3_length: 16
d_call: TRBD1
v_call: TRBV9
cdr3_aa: CASSVGGTGRSYGYTF
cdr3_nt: TGTGCCAGCAGCGTAGGGGGGACAGGACGAAGCTATGGCTACACCTTC

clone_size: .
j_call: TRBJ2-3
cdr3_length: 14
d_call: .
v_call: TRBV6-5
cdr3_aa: CASSSLGAWQPQYF
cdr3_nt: TGTGCCAGCAGCTCATTGGGGGCCTGGCAGCCCCAGTATTTT

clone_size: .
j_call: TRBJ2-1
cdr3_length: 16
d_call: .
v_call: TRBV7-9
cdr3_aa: CASSLGSGLANNEQFF
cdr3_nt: TGTGCCAGCAGCTTAGGGTCGGGACTGGCTAACAATGAGCAGTTCTTC

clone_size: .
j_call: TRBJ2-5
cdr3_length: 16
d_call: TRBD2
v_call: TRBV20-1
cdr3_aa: CSASGVLAGFQETQYF
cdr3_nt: TGCAGTGCTAGCGGAGTTCTAGCGGGGTTCCAAGAGACCCAGTACTTC

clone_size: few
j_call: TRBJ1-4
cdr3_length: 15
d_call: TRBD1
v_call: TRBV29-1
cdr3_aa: CSVPDKTGDGEKLFF
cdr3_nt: TGCAGCGTTCCCGACAAAACAGGGGACGGGGAAAAACTGTTTTTT

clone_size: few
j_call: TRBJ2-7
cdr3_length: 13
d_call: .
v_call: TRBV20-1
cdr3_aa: CSASGSSSYEQYF
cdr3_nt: TGCAGTGCTAGCGGGAGCTCCTCCTACGAGCAGTACTTC

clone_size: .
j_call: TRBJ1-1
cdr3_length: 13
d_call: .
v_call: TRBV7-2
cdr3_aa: CANSLRQPSGAFF
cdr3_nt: TGTGCCAACAGCTTAAGACAGCCCAGTGGGGCTTTCTTT

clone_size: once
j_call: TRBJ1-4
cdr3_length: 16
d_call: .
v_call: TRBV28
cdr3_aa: CASSLGPPVAGEKLFF
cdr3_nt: TGTGCCAGCAGTTTGGGGCCCCCGGTCGCTGGTGAAAAACTGTTTTTT

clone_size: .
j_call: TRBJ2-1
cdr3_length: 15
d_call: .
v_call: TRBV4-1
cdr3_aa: CASSLLGGGGNEQFF
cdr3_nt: TGCGCCAGCAGCCTTCTGGGCGGAGGGGGGAATGAGCAGTTCTTC

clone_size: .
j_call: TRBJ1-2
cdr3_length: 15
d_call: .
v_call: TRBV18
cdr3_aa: CASSERQGTNYGYTF
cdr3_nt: TGTGCCAGCTCAGAGAGGCAGGGGACCAACTATGGCTACACCTTC

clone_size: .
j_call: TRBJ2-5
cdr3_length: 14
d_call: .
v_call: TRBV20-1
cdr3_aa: CSARDIRGQETQYF
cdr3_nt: TGCAGTGCTAGAGATATAAGGGGACAAGAGACCCAGTACTTC

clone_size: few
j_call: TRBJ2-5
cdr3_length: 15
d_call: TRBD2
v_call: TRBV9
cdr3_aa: CASSVEGRRGETQYF
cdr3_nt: TGTGCCAGCAGCGTAGAAGGACGGCGGGGGGAGACCCAGTACTTC

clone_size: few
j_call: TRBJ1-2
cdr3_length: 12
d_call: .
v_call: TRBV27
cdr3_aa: CASKGFGVGYTF
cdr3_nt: TGTGCCAGCAAGGGGTTCGGGGTAGGCTACACCTTC

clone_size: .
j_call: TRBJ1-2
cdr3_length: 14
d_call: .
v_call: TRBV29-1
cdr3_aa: CSVEGPHRARGYTF
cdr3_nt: TGCAGCGTTGAAGGGCCCCACAGGGCGCGGGGCTACACCTTC

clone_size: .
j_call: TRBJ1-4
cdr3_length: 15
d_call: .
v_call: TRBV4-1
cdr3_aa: CASSQDGSRGEKLFF
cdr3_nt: TGCGCCAGCAGCCAAGATGGGTCCAGGGGCGAAAAACTGTTTTTT

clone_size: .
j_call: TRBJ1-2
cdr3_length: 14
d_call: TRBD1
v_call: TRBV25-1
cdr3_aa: CASSERGQPYGYTF
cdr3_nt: TGTGCCAGCAGTGAGAGGGGACAGCCCTATGGCTACACCTTC

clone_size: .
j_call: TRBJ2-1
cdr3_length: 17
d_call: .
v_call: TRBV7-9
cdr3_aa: CASSLGPGGPSYNEQFF
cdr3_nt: TGTGCCAGCAGCTTAGGACCCGGCGGCCCCTCCTACAATGAGCAGTTCTTC

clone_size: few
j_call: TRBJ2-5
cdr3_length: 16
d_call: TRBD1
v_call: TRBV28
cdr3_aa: CASRGQSKGLQETQYF
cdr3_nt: TGTGCCAGCAGGGGACAGAGCAAAGGATTACAAGAGACCCAGTACTTC

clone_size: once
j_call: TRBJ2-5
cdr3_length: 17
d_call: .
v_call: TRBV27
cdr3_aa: CASSASPRGLKVETQYF
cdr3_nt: TGTGCCAGCAGTGCTTCCCCCAGGGGCCTTAAGGTGGAGACCCAGTACTTC

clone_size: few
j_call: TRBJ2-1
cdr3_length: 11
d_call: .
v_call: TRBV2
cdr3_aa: CATGQSHEQFF
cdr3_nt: TGTGCCACTGGACAAAGCCATGAGCAGTTCTTC

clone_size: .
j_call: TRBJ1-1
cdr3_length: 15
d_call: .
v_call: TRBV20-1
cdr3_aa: CSARDLGTRNTEAFF
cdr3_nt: TGCAGTGCTAGAGATCTGGGGACACGGAACACTGAAGCTTTCTTT

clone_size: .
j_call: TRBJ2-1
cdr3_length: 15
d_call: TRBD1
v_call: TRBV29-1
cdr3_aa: CSVSPTGSSYNEQFF
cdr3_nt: TGCAGCGTTTCCCCGACAGGGAGCTCCTACAATGAGCAGTTCTTC

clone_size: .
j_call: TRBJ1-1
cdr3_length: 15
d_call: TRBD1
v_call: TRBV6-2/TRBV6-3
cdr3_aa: CASSYRRTGNTEAFF
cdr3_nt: TGTGCCAGCAGCTACCGCCGGACAGGGAACACTGAAGCTTTCTTT

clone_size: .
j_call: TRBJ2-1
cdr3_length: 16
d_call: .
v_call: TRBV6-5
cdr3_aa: CASSPRRASSYNEQFF
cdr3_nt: TGTGCCAGCTCCCCTAGACGGGCGAGCTCCTACAATGAGCAGTTCTTC

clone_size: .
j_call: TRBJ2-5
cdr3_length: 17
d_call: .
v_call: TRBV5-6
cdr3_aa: CASSGYDKESSGETQYF
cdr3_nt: TGTGCCAGCAGCGGATATGACAAGGAAAGTAGCGGAGAGACCCAGTACTTC

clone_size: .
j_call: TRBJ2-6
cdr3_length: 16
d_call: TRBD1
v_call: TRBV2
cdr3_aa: CVSSQGRGPGANVLTF
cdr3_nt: TGTGTCAGCTCGCAGGGCAGGGGGCCAGGGGCCAACGTCCTGACTTTC

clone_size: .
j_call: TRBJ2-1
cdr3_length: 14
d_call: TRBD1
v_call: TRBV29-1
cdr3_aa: CSGYRGRVAGEQFF
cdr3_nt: TGCAGCGGTTACAGGGGGCGCGTGGCCGGTGAGCAGTTCTTC

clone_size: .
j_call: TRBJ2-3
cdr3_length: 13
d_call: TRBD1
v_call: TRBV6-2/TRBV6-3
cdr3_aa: CASVGQGADTQYF
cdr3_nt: TGTGCCAGCGTCGGGCAGGGGGCGGATACGCAGTATTTT

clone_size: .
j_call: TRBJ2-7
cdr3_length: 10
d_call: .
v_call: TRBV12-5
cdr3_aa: CASGLGTPYF
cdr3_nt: TGTGCTAGTGGTTTGGGGACACCGTACTTC

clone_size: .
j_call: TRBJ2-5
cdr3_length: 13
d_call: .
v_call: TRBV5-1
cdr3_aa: CASSRVPVETQYF
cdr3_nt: TGCGCCAGTTCCAGGGTGCCGGTAGAGACCCAGTACTTC

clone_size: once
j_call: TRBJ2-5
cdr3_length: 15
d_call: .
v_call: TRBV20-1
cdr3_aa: CSARVLGGIWDEQYF
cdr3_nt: TGCAGTGCTAGAGTTTTAGGGGGGATTTGGGATGAGCAGTACTTC

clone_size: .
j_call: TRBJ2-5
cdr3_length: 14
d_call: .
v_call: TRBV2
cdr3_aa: CASSGTVYQETQYF
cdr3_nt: TGTGCCAGCAGTGGCACAGTTTACCAAGAGACCCAGTACTTC

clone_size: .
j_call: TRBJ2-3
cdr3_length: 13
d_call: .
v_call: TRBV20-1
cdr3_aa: CSAFRGDTDTQYF
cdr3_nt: TGCAGTGCTTTTCGGGGCGACACAGATACGCAGTATTTT

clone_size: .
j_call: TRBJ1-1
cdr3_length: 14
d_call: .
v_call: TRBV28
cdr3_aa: CASSFRGGGAEAFF
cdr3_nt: TGTGCCAGCAGCTTTCGGGGTGGAGGGGCTGAAGCTTTCTTT

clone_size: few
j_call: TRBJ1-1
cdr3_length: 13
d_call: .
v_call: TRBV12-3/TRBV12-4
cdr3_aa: CASSSDVLAEAFF
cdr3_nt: TGTGCCAGCAGTTCTGACGTATTGGCTGAAGCTTTCTTT

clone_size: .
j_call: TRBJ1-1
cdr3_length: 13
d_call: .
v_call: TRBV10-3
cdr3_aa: CAISYGLNTEAFF
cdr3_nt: TGTGCCATCAGTTACGGACTGAACACTGAAGCTTTCTTT

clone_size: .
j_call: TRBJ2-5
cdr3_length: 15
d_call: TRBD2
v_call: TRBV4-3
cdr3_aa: CASSPSGGHEETQYF
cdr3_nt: TGCGCCAGCAGCCCTAGCGGTGGTCATGAAGAGACCCAGTACTTC

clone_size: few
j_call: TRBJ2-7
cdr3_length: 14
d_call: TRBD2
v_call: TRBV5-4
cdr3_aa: CASSSGLAYYEQYF
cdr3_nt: TGTGCCAGCAGCTCGGGACTAGCGTACTACGAGCAGTACTTC

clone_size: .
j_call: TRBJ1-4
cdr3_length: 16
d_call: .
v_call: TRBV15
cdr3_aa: CTTSRSLLGTNEKLFF
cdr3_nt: TGTACCACCAGCAGATCCTTACTGGGGACTAATGAAAAACTGTTTTTT

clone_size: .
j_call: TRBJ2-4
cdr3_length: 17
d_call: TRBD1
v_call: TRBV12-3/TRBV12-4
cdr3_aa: CASSSTGGALSRNIQYF
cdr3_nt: TGTGCCAGCAGTTCAACAGGGGGCGCCTTGAGTAGGAACATTCAGTACTTC

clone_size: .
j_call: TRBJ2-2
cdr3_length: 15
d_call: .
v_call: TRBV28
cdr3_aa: CASRVAQGGTGELFF
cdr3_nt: TGTGCCAGCAGAGTCGCACAGGGCGGCACCGGGGAGCTGTTTTTT

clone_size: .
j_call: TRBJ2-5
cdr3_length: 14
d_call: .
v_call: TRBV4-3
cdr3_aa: CASSQLQGWETQYF
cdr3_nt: TGCGCCAGCAGCCAACTACAGGGCTGGGAGACCCAGTACTTC

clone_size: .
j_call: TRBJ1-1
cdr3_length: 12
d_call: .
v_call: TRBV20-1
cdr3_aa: CSDKQIRAEAFF
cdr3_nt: TGCAGTGACAAGCAGATCAGGGCTGAAGCTTTCTTT

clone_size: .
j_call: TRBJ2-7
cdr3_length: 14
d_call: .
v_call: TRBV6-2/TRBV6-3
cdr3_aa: CASSSAARNYEQYF
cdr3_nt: TGTGCCAGCAGTTCCGCGGCAAGAAACTACGAGCAGTACTTC

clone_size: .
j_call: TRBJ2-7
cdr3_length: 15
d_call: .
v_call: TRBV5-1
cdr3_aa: CASSLSRDRSYEQYF
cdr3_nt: TGCGCCAGCAGCTTGTCAAGAGACAGGTCCTACGAGCAGTACTTC

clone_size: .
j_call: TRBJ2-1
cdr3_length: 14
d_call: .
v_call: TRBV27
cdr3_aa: CASSWGPSYNEQFF
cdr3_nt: TGTGCCAGCTCGTGGGGGCCATCCTACAATGAGCAGTTCTTC

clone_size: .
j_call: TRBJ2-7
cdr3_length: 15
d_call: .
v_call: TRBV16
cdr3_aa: CASSQIRPGTYEQYF
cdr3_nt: TGTGCCAGCAGCCAGATCCGCCCGGGGACATACGAGCAGTACTTC

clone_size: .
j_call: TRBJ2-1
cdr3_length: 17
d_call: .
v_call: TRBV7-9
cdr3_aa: CASSLVGGGTPRNEQFF
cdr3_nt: TGTGCCAGCAGCTTGGTGGGTGGCGGGACCCCCAGGAATGAGCAGTTCTTC

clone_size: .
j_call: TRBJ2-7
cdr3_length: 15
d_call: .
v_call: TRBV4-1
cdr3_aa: CASSQVQRDSYEQYF
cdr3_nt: TGCGCCAGCAGCCAAGTTCAGCGTGACTCCTACGAGCAGTACTTC